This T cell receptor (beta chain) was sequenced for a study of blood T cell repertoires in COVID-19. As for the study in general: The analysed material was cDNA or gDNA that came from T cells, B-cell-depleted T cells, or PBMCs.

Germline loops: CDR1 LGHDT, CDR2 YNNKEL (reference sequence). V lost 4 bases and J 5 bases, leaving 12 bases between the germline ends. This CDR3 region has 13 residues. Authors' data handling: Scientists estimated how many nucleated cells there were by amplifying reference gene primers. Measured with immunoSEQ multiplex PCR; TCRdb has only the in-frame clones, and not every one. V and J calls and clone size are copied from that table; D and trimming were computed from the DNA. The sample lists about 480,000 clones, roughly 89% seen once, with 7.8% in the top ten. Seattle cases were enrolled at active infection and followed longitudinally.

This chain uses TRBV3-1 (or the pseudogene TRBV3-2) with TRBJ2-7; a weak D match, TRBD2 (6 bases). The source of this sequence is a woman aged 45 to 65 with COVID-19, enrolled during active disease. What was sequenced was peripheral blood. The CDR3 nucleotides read TGTGCCAGCAGCCCCTCACGGAGGGACGAGCAGTACTTC. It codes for CASSPSRRDEQYF.